This TCR beta chain was sequenced for a study of cytomegalovirus exposure and HLA in healthy donors. Study-level findings and limits: In vitro checks showed that a few CMV-associated chains really do target CMV antigens.

CDR3 length equals 12 residues. V lost 11 bases, J lost 4 bases, and 14 bases lay in between. The germline gives CDR1 SGHVS, CDR2 FQNEAQ. PCR was performed using 60 Vbeta and 13 Jbeta primers. This table comes from immunoSEQ multiplex PCR, and its TCRdb copy is limited to in-frame clones, with some not included. Here the sample spans roughly 120,000 clones, around 77% being singletons. Comment on this clone: Its specificity is not known.

The receptor's source is a human donor in good health. Source material: PBMCs. The gene calls are TRBV7-8 and TRBJ2-5; D unresolved. The CDR3 protein is CALQPFGETQYF. In nucleotides, the CDR3 is TGTGCCCTCCAACCCTTCGGAGAGACCCAGTACTTC.